This paragraph reports one T cell receptor (beta chain). Its cognate antigen has yet to be identified. Being a mouse receptor, it is described with mouse gene labels and germline sequences. The library came from the immunoSEQ multiplex PCR assay. Adaptive Biotechnologies performed TCRbeta CDR3 sequencing at survey depth and reported CDR3 sequences, V/J genes, productive frequency, and template counts. TCR beta CDR3 regions were amplified from genomic DNA instead of RNA. The study's own analysis went as follows. Jensen-Shannon divergence served to quantify pairwise repertoire overlap between tissues, with 0 meaning identical and 1 meaning complete divergence. Tissues were grouped by single-linkage agglomerative hierarchical clustering of pairwise JSD values, and the clustering results were shown as dendrograms. All patient samples were analyzed with GLIPH2 using simulation_depth 1000, kmer_min_depth 3 and cdr3_length_cutoff 8, and only groups containing more than two unique CDR3s were kept. A standardized tissue-overlap score was calculated by extrapolating Jaccard GLIPH-group overlap across patients to a standard repertoire size of 1000 clones. Linear mixed-effect models, with tissue included as a fixed effect and individual included as a random effect, were used to assess associations of diversity with clinical or experimental variables. Here the immuneACCESS table is served through TCRdb, limited to in-frame sequences with V and J called. Missing clones are a known gap in these copies; in checked studies unresolved V genes cover under half, and the rest lacks a known reason. V, J and clone size were drawn from that table, and D and trimming were deduced from the DNA. The sample profile shows 7,500 to 9,500 clones; 45% to 50% of them were found once. The ten largest clones capture about 7% of the sample.

The data derive from a study of tissue T cells after allogeneic stem cell transplantation (dated by TCRdb to between 2021 and 2024). In the study overall: TCR beta repertoires were profiled across many tissues obtained from research autopsies of patients with and without GVHD, as well as in mouse models of GVHD. The human part of the study was a prospective observational study with no blinding and no randomization.

The investigation overall reported the following: The patient cohort was small and clinically heterogeneous, and sampling depth was acknowledged as a limitation. Few T cell clones were found to be shared across patients, but shared repertoire signatures across patients were revealed in a tissue-specific fashion by motif-based clustering. The study did not establish which tissue TCRs were alloreactive or antigen-specific, and some clones may have been host cells that persisted. In both patients and mice, T cells from blood and spleen covered only a limited part of the TCR repertoire found in tissues. Within patients, how anatomically similar the tissues were was a key factor in shaping TCR repertoire composition, regardless of disease or transplant status.

The time point label on this specimen signifies: mouse harvest day 7 after allogeneic transplant. Mouse grafts consisting of 10^7 T-cell-depleted bone marrow cells combined with 10^6 splenic CD5+ T cells were administered by tail vein injection. GVHD in mice was modeled with a major MHC-mismatch B6 (H2b) into BALB/c (H2d) model, and tissues were profiled at day 7 or 14. On day 7 or 14 post-transplant, mouse tissues and retro-orbital blood were harvested with separate sterile tools for each animal, and livers were flushed beforehand. Before genomic DNA isolation with the DNeasy Blood & Tissue Kit, mouse tissues were minced using razor blades in buffered saline. The sample comprised gut tissue. The receptor was isolated from a female BALB/c mouse given C57BL/6 T cells with graft-versus-host disease after an allogeneic hematopoietic cell transplant.

The part of the CDR3 DNA that was read is TGTGCAAGCAGCTCCTGGGGGTCTAGTGCAGAAACGCTGTAT. It encodes CASSSWGSSAETLY. The whole CDR3 is CASSSWGSSAETLYF. Recombination connected TRBV16 to TRBJ2-3, with 7 bases aligning to TRBD2. The read falls 1 residue short of the CDR3 end, and the missing part is taken from the germline J gene. From the germline V gene, CDR1 is SGHSA and CDR2 is FRNQAP. Taken from cysteine to phenylalanine, the CDR3 has 15 residues. Part of the CDR3 DNA is given, 42 bases translated from base 1. V trim: 4 bases; J trim: 0 bases; unmatched bases: 4.